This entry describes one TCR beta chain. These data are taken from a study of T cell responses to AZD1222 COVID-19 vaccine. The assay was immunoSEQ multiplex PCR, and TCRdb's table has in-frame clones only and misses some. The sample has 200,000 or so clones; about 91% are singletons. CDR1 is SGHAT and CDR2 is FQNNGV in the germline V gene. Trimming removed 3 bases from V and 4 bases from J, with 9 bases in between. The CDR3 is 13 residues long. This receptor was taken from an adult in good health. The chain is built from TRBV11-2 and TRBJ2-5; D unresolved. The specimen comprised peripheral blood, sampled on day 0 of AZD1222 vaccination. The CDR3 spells CASSFDELETQYF. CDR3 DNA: TGTGCCAGCAGCTTTGATGAGTTAGAGACCCAGTACTTC.